The 30 T cell receptor beta chains below were found in one sample sequenced in a study of tumor-infiltrating lymphocytes in localized non-small cell lung cancer. TCRdb's copy holds only in-frame clones and misses some; the assay was immunoSEQ multiplex PCR. The data contain some 6,700 clones, less than 80% of them seen just once; the ten biggest clones take up about 12%. Sequencing input: lung tumor tissue. These receptors were collected from a human donor with non-small cell lung cancer.

The rearrangement joins TRBV7-8 to TRBJ1-5, with TRBD1 matching over 8 bases. This CDR3 contains 13 residues. CDR1 and CDR2 (germline): SGHVS, FQNEAQ. J lost 7 bases, V lost 3 bases, and 2 bases had no gene match. CDR3 nucleotides: TGTGCCAGCAGCTTTGGACAGGGACAGCCCCAGCATTTT. Its protein product is CASSFGQGQPQHF.

The gene calls are TRBV29-1 and TRBJ2-3; 10 positions agree with TRBD1. Trimming took 1 base from V and 3 from J; bases not matched to a gene: 13. The CDR3 loop spans 18 amino acids. Germline values: CDR1 SQVTM, CDR2 ANQGSEA. CDR3 residues: CSVEVRGQGTIGTDTQYF. CDR3 sequence (DNA): TGCAGCGTTGAAGTAAGGGGACAGGGGACTATTGGAACAGATACGCAGTATTTT.

This clone came up a few times. V usage is TRBV4-3 and J usage is TRBJ2-5, with D possibly matching TRBD2 (6 bases). Germline CDR1 and CDR2: LGHNA and YSLEER. V gave up 0 bases and J gave up 5 bases, with 13 bases separating them. The CDR3 totals 15 residues. In DNA, the CDR3 is TGCGCCAGCAGCCAAGAATCAGCGGGCGGTGAGACCCAGTACTTC. Translated: CASSQESAGGETQYF.

The chain uses TRBV5-6 and TRBJ1-2, with a tentative D call TRBD1 (5 bases). V lost 4 bases, J lost 5 bases, and 12 bases lay in between. CDR1 is SGHDT, CDR2 YYEEEE, per germline. The CDR3 is 13 residues long. CDR3 nucleotides: TGTGCCAGCAGCCAGGGACTTGGTTATGGCTACACCTTC. Its translation is CASSQGLGYGYTF.

The chain joins TRBV6-5 to TRBJ2-7; 8 positions match TRBD2. This CDR3 has 14 residues. The V segment lost 6 bases and the J segment 6 bases; nucleotides outside the gene matches: 10. Germline V gene sequence: CDR1 MNHEY, CDR2 SVGAGI. Here the CDR3 DNA reads TGTGCCAGCAGAGACCTTAGCGGGATTGGCGAGCAGTACTTC. This codes for CASRDLSGIGEQYF.

The sample holds one count of this clone. The chain combines TRBV4-1 with TRBJ2-2; the D is unclear. CDR1 and CDR2 from the germline V gene are MGHRA and YSYEKL. The V end lost 0 bases, the J end lost 6 bases, and 14 bases lay between the germline ends. CDR3 length: 16 amino acids. The CDR3 DNA reads TGCGCCAGCAGCCAAGATCGATCCGGGTTGGCCGGGGAGCTGTTTTTT. Translating it yields CASSQDRSGLAGELFF.

The rearrangement uses TRBV7-2 and TRBJ2-1; the match to TRBD1 covers 10 bases. CDR3 length: 16 residues. V lost 3 bases to trimming and J lost 4 bases; unmatched junction nucleotides: 6. CDR1 and CDR2 (germline): SGHTA, FQGNSA. CDR3 DNA: TGTGCCAGCAGCTTCTCCGGGACAGGGGCGTACAATGAGCAGTTCTTC. Translating it yields CASSFSGTGAYNEQFF.

The CDR3 loop is CASSLAEGTYEQYF. The CDR3 nucleotides are TGTGCCAGCAGCTTGGCGGAAGGCACCTACGAGCAGTACTTC. The V gene is TRBV5-5, the J gene TRBJ2-7; D unresolved. Looked up from germline, CDR1 is SGHKS and CDR2 is YYEKEE (reference sequence). The germline V and J ends were trimmed by 0 bases and 2 bases, with 9 bases remaining between them. This CDR3 spans 14 amino acids.

The chain recombines TRBV9 with TRBJ2-2, with 14 bases aligning to TRBD2. Unmatched junction bases numbered 7, after V lost 0 bases and J lost 6 bases. CDR1 is SGDLS and CDR2 is YYNGEE in the germline V gene. The CDR3 totals 18 residues. The CDR3 DNA sequence: TGTGCCAGCAGCGTAGACCCGGGACTAGCGGGAGCGTCCGGGGAGCTGTTTTTT. It specifies CASSVDPGLAGASGELFF. Full variable domain (remainder filled in from reference TRBV9 and TRBJ2-2): DSGVTQTPKHLITATGQRVTLRCSPRSGDLSVYWYQQSLDQGLQFLIQYYNGEERAKGNILERFSAQQFPDLHSELNLSSLELGDSALYFCASSVDPGLAGASGELFFGEGSRLTVL.

V and J are TRBV4-1 and TRBJ1-2, with D tentatively TRBD1 (6 bases). V was pared by 4 bases and J by 4 bases, with 16 bases between. The CDR3 runs to 15 residues. Germline V lookup: CDR1 MGHRA, CDR2 YSYEKL. This chain's CDR3 is CASSLNRDWGYGYTF. DNA of the CDR3: TGCGCCAGCAGCCTAAACAGGGATTGGGGCTATGGCTACACCTTC.

The chain joins TRBV9 to TRBJ1-1; D possibly corresponds to TRBD1 (5 bases). The CDR3 spans 13 residues. Trimming left V 4 bases short and J 7 bases short, with 14 bases between. Germline lookup yields CDR1 SGDLS and CDR2 YYNGEE. CDR3 nucleotide sequence: TGTGCCAGCAGCTCGGGACCGACGAATGAAGCTTTCTTT. Encoded protein: CASSSGPTNEAFF.

V is TRBV11-3 and J is TRBJ2-7, with TRBD1 matching over 9 bases. There are 16 residues in the CDR3. The J segment lost 1 base and the V segment lost 0 bases, leaving 4 bases of the junction unmatched. Germline loops: CDR1 SGHNT, CDR2 YENEEA. CDR3 loop: CASSLDSGTGSYEQYF. CDR3 DNA sequence: TGTGCCAGCAGCTTAGATTCCGGGACAGGGTCCTACGAGCAGTACTTC. Based on the CDR3 plus reference TRBV11-3 and TRBJ2-7, the full variable domain is EAGVVQSPRYKIIEKKQPVAFWCNPISGHNTLYWYLQNLGQGPELLIRYENEEAVDDSQLPKDRFSAERLKGVDSTLKIQPAELGDSAVYLCASSLDSGTGSYEQYFGPGTRLTVT.

The chain uses TRBV7-8 and TRBJ2-7; weak D call: TRBD1 (5 bases). Germline-derived CDR1 and CDR2 are SGHVS and FQNEAQ. There are 14 residues in the CDR3. V was clipped by 5 bases and J by 1 base, with 12 bases between them. CDR3 in amino acids: CASSPRAGSYEQYF. In nucleotides, the CDR3 is TGTGCCAGCAGCCCCAGGGCAGGTTCCTACGAGCAGTACTTC.

The V and J genes are TRBV10-3 and TRBJ1-4, with TRBD1 matching over 8 bases. The junction had 7 bases not matched to a gene; V was cut back by 10 bases and J by 3 bases. The CDR3 contains 14 residues. Per germline, CDR1 ENHRY and CDR2 SYGVKD. The CDR3 sequence: CATGMTGANEKLFF. The CDR3 nucleotides are TGTGCCACCGGAATGACAGGGGCTAATGAAAAACTGTTTTTT.

This clone was observed a few times. This chain connects TRBV5-1 to TRBJ2-1, with D unresolved. V lost 0 bases, J lost 5 bases, and 9 bases lay in between. The germline CDR1 and CDR2 sequences are SGHRS and YFSETQ. The CDR3 has 14 amino acids. The CDR3 reads CASSLVSGNNEQFF. The DNA for the CDR3 is TGCGCCAGCAGCTTGGTATCTGGGAACAATGAGCAGTTCTTC.

The chain couples TRBV5-6 to TRBJ1-5; D uncertain. This CDR3 has 13 residues. Deletions cut 3 bases from V and 9 bases from J, with 13 bases between. Germline V lookup: CDR1 SGHDT, CDR2 YYEEEE. CDR3: CASSSRSRVPQHF. CDR3 DNA: TGTGCCAGCAGCTCCAGGTCTAGAGTGCCCCAGCATTTT. Looking up the rest from reference TRBV5-6 and TRBJ1-5 gives the full variable domain: DAGVTQSPTHLIKTRGQQVTLRCSPKSGHDTVSWYQQALGQGPQFIFQYYEEEERQRGNFPDRFSGHQFPNYSSELNVNALLLGDSALYLCASSSRSRVPQHFGDGTRLSIL.

This clone appeared once. The chain has TRBV6-5 and TRBJ2-7; no firm D call. Germline CDR1 and CDR2: MNHEY and SVGAGI. This CDR3 contains 12 residues. Trimming took 7 bases from V and 4 from J, leaving 11 bases between them. CDR3: CASTSDSYEQYF. DNA for the CDR3: TGTGCCAGCACCTCAGACTCTTACGAGCAGTACTTC.

This clone was seen once. CDR3 residues: CASSVRESGNTIYF. CDR3 nucleotides: TGTGCCAGCAGCGTTAGGGAATCTGGAAACACCATATATTTT. V gene TRBV6-1 combines with J gene TRBJ1-3; D gene unclear. V shed 6 bases and J shed 1 base, with 10 bases lying between them. The CDR3 runs 14 residues. CDR1 is MNHNS, CDR2 SASEGT, per germline.

The count of this clone is one. This chain links TRBV30 with TRBJ1-6; 7 nucleotides agree with TRBD1. Germline-derived CDR1 and CDR2 are GTSNPN and SVGIG (reference sequence). The V gene end was trimmed by 5 bases and the J gene end by 10 bases; junction bases not matched to a gene: 5. The CDR3 is 12 amino acids. This CDR3 reads CAWSQGKSPLHF. The CDR3 region has the DNA TGTGCCTGGTCACAGGGGAAATCACCCCTCCACTTT.

About this clone: One junction end does not reproduce the germline sequence, and a read error may be involved. The J gene is TRBJ2-1, the V gene TRBV11-2; D is uncertain. The CDR3 totals 13 residues. The germline V gene has CDR1 SGHAT and CDR2 FQNNGV. The CDR3 DNA is TGTGCCAGCAGCTTAGACTCCCACAATGAGCAGTTCTTC. Translation gives CASSLDSHNEQFF.

The chain combines TRBV4-1 with TRBJ2-3, with TRBD2 matching over 7 bases. Germline assignment: CDR1 MGHRA and CDR2 YSYEKL. The CDR3 length is 17 residues. V shed 4 bases and J 4 bases; nucleotides not matched to a gene: 14. The CDR3 nucleotides read TGCGCCAGCAGCCGCCACCCCGGGGGGTTTGTTGCAGATACGCAGTATTTT. It encodes CASSRHPGGFVADTQYF.

The CDR3 loop is CASSSGQGAGEAFF. CDR3 DNA sequence: TGTGCCAGCAGCTCGGGACAGGGGGCGGGTGAAGCTTTCTTT. The V and J genes are TRBV5-4 and TRBJ1-1; TRBD1 matches 12 bases. The CDR3 extends over 14 amino acids. V was pared by 3 bases and J by 7 bases, with 4 bases of the junction left unmatched. In germline, CDR1 is SGHNT, CDR2 YYREEE (reference sequence).

The V gene is TRBV4-1, the J gene TRBJ1-2, with TRBD1 matching 7 bases. The CDR3 has 14 residues. The J segment lost 7 bases and the V segment lost 3 bases, leaving 8 bases of the junction unmatched. CDR1 and CDR2 from the germline V gene are MGHRA and YSYEKL. The CDR3 region is CASSHNRGWFGYTF. The CDR3 DNA reads TGCGCCAGCAGCCACAACAGGGGATGGTTTGGCTACACCTTC.

The V gene is TRBV19, the J gene TRBJ1-2; D is ambiguous. This CDR3 region has 11 residues. V was shortened by 3 bases and J by 3 bases, with 2 bases between the two germline ends. Germline V gene lookup returns CDR1 LNHDA and CDR2 SQIVND (reference sequence). This chain's CDR3 is CASSIYYGYTF. In DNA, the CDR3 is TGTGCCAGTAGTATTTACTATGGCTACACCTTC.

The gene calls are TRBV2 and TRBJ2-1; D is unresolved. There are 15 residues in the CDR3. Trimming took off 2 bases at V and 6 bases at J, with 14 bases between the two ends. Germline assignment: CDR1 SNHLY and CDR2 FYNNEI. The CDR3 protein is CASSELSSVGNEQFF. The CDR3 DNA follows: TGTGCCAGCAGTGAATTGAGTAGTGTCGGCAATGAGCAGTTCTTC.

A single count supports this clone. This rearrangement joins TRBV6-5 to TRBJ2-2; D is perhaps TRBD2 (6 bases). The CDR3 is made up of 12 amino acids. Deletions cut 5 bases from V and 7 bases from J, with 8 bases between. From germline, CDR1 is MNHEY and CDR2 SVGAGI. CDR3 coding DNA: TGTGCCAGCAGTCGGGACTTCGGGGAGCTGTTTTTT. This gives the protein CASSRDFGELFF.

V and J are TRBV30 and TRBJ2-7; possibly TRBD2 for D (8 bases). The V gene's germline CDR1 is GTSNPN and CDR2 SVGIG (reference sequence). Trimming removed 0 bases from V and 4 bases from J, with 19 bases in between. The CDR3 has 16 residues. The DNA for the CDR3 is TGTGCCTGGAGTGTACGATCGGGAGGGGGCGGGTACGAGCAGTACTTC. The encoded protein is CAWSVRSGGGGYEQYF.

V gene TRBV5-1 combines with J gene TRBJ2-1, with 7 bases fitting TRBD2. In germline, CDR1 is SGHRS, CDR2 YFSETQ. The CDR3 has 17 amino acids. V shed 0 bases, J shed 2 bases, and the junction held 8 bases outside the gene matches. The CDR3 loop is CASSLAFSGSTYNEQFF. As DNA, the CDR3 is TGCGCCAGCAGCTTGGCCTTTAGCGGGTCAACCTACAATGAGCAGTTCTTC.

V and J are TRBV11-2 and TRBJ2-7; no definite D call. Germline CDR1 and CDR2: SGHAT and FQNNGV. Trimming removed 3 bases at V and 0 bases at J, with 12 bases between. The CDR3 has 15 amino acids. The CDR3 spells CASSLRLESSYEQYF. The CDR3 DNA reads TGTGCCAGCAGCTTGAGACTCGAGAGCTCCTACGAGCAGTACTTC.

This clone was seen a single time. The CDR3 reads CASIVGGRGNQPQHF. The CDR3 DNA follows: TGTGCCAGCATCGTTGGGGGCAGGGGCAATCAGCCCCAGCATTTT. V is TRBV6-6 and J is TRBJ1-5, with D possibly matching TRBD1 (6 bases). Germline loops: CDR1 MNHNY, CDR2 SVGAGI (reference sequence). V lost 7 bases and J 2 bases, leaving 15 bases between the germline ends. This CDR3 has 15 residues.